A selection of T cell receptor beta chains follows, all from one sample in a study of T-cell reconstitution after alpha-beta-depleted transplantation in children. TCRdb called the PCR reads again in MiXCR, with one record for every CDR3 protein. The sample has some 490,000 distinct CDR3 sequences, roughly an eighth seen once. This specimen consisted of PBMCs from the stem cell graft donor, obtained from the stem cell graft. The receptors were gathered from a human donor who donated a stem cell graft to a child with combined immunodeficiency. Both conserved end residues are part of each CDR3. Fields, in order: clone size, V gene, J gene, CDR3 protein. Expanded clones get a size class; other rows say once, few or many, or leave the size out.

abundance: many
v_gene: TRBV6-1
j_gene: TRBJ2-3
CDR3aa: CASSGGRDADTQYF

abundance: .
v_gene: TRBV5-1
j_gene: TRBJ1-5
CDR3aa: CASSLGPPQWGLNQPQHF

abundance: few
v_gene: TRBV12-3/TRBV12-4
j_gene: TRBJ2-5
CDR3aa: CASSLARGGSGETQYF

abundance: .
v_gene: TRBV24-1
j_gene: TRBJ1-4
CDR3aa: CATRDRVQEKLFF

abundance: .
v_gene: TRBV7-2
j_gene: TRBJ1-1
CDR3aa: CASSNDRGFTEAFF

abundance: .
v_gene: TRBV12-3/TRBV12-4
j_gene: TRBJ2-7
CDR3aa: CASSLIAGKNEQYF

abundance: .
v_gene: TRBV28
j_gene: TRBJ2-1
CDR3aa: CASRAGGYNEQFF

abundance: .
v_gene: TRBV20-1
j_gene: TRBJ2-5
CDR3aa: CSAFYTGPGGQYF

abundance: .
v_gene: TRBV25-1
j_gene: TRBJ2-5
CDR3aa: CASSAPPEGPIKETQYF

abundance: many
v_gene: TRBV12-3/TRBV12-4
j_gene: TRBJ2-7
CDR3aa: CASSPRTGGILGVYEQYF

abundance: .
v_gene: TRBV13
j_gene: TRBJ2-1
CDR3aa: CASSLGLMGSSGDEQFF

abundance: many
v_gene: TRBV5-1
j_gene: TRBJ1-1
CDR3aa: CASSLLGGEAFF

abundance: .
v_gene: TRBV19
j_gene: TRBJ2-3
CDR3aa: CASSLRPSGTGSDTQYF

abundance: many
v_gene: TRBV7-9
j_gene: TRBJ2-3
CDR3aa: CASSLVADTQYF

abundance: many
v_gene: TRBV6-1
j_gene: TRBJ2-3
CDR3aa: CASTEGTGEIDTQYF

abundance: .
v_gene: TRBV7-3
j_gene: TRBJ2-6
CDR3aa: CASSLQGLSGANVLTF

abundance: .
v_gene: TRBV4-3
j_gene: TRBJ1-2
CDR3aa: CASSQDWTYDNYGYTF

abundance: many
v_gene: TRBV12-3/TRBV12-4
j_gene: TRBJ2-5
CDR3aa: CASRIPSLVETQYF

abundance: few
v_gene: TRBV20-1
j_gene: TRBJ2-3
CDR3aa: CSAGNSGGAVTDTQYF

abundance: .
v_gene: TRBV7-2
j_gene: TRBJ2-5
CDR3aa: CASSLVGGANQETQYF

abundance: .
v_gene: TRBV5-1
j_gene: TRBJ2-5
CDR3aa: CASTPLAGVQETQYF

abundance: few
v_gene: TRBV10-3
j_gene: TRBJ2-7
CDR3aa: CAISGQGPYEQYF

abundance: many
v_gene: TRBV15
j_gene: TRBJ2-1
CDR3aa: CATSKSSANEQFF

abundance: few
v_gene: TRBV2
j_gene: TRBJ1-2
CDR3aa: CASSEETGYGYTF

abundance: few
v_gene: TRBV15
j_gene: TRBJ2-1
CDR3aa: CATSRVLAGGPGNEQFF

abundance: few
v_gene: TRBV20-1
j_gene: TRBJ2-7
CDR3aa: CSARGLAGVFGEQYF

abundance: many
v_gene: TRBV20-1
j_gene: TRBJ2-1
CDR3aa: CSARDSQGLADYNEQFF

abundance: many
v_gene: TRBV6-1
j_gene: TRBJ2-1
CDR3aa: CASSELTGGGYNEQFF

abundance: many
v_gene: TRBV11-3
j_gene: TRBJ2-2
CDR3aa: CASSLVPVLGTGELFF

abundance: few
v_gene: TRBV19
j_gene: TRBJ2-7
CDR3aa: CASSPRVGLEQYF

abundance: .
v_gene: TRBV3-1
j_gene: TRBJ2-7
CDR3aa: CASSRPGGGSSYEQYF

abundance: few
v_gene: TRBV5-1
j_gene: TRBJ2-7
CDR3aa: CASRNPPTGTSYEQYF

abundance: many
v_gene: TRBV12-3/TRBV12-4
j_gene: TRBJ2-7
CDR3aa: CASSLGGRPNYEQYF

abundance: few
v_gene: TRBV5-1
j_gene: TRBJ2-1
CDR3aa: CASSLARTGGNEQFF

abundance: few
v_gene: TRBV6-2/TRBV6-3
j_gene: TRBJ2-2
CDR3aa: CASRGLAGGRNTGELFF

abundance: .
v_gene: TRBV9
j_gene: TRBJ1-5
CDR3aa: CASSVAGEVDQPQHF

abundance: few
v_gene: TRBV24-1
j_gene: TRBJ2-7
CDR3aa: CATSDPRGGRYEQYF

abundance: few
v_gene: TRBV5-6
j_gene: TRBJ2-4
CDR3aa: CASSFSLGGKNIQYF

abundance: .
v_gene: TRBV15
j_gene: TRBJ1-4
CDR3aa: CATSRDRVLNEKLFF

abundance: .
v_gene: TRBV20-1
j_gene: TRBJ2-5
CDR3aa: CSAKRGGGGETQYF

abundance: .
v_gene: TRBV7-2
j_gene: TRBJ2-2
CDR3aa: CASSLESTTGELFF

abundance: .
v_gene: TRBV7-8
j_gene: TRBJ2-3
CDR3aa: CASSLDRQGRSTDTQYF

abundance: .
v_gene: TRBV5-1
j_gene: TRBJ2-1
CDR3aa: CASSATLDAINEQFF

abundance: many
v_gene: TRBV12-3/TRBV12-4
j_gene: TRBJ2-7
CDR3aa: CASSFLSEQYF

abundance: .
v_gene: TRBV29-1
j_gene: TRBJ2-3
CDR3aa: CSFGQADYTSTDTQYF

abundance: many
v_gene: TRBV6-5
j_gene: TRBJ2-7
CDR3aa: CASRLQGNSYEQYF

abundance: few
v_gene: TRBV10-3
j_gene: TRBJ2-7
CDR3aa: CAISDSSEVVYEQYF

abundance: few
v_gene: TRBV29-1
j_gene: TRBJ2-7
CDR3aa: CSVARTPTYEQYF

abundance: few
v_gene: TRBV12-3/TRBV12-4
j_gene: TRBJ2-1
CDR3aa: CASSRQGDYNEQFF